This is a list of T cell receptor beta chains from one sample in a study of cytomegalovirus exposure and HLA in healthy donors. Profiling relied on immunoSEQ multiplex PCR, and the TCRdb table lists in-frame clones only, not all of them. The profile shows some 120,000 clones, roughly four fifths of them singletons. The sample consisted of PBMCs. These receptors came from a man in his forties or fifties in good health and CMV-seronegative. Both conserved end residues are part of each CDR3. The D gene is left open where the match is weak. Where a row states a size, it is once, few, many or the class of an expanded clone; other rows omit it.

clone_size | j_call | d_call | v_call | cdr3_nt | cdr3_aa
. | TRBJ2-1 | . | TRBV5-8 | TGTGCCAGCAGCCCCCTCGGAGCGGGTAACGATGAGCAGTTCTTC | CASSPLGAGNDEQFF
. | TRBJ2-7 | . | TRBV4-3 | TGCGCCAGCAGTCCCGGGGGGCGGGACGAGCAGTACTTC | CASSPGGRDEQYF
few | TRBJ1-5 | . | TRBV2 | TGTGCCAGCAGTGAACGGGTCCCTAGCAATCAGCCCCAGCATTTT | CASSERVPSNQPQHF
. | TRBJ1-1 | . | TRBV11-2 | TGTGCCAGCAGCCTAATCGGGGGAGGGGCTGAAGCTTTCTTT | CASSLIGGGAEAFF
. | TRBJ1-4 | . | TRBV7-2 | TGTGCCAGCAGCTTCGGCCGCGGTGGGCTGTTTTTT | CASSFGRGGLFF
. | TRBJ1-6 | . | TRBV5-1 | TGCGCCAGCAGCTTGGAGGCAGGGCGTAAAGCACCCCTCCACTTT | CASSLEAGRKAPLHF
. | TRBJ2-3 | TRBD2 | TRBV6-1 | TGTGCCAGCAGTGATCTAGCGGGGGGTGTCACAGATACGCAGTATTTT | CASSDLAGGVTDTQYF
. | TRBJ2-1 | TRBD2 | TRBV5-4 | TGTGCCAGCAGCGCCGCGGGGGAACCCTCCTACAATGAGCAGTTCTTC | CASSAAGEPSYNEQFF
few | TRBJ2-7 | TRBD2 | TRBV9 | TGTGCCAGCAGCGCCTCAACTAGCGGGCGGCCCTACGAGCAGTACTTC | CASSASTSGRPYEQYF
. | TRBJ2-1 | . | TRBV7-9 | TGTGCCAGCAGCTTAGCCCAGGGGACCAATGAGCAGTTCTTC | CASSLAQGTNEQFF
. | TRBJ1-1 | . | TRBV9 | TGTGCCAGCAGCGTAGACAGCGGCGCTGAAGCTTTCTTT | CASSVDSGAEAFF
. | TRBJ1-2 | . | TRBV2 | TGTGCCAGCACGACGGGGCGGGATAACTATGGCTACACCTTC | CASTTGRDNYGYTF
. | TRBJ2-1 | TRBD2 | TRBV6-1 | TGTGCCAGCACCGAGGCGGGACTAGCATATGAGCAGTTCTTC | CASTEAGLAYEQFF
. | TRBJ2-1 | . | TRBV7-9 | TGTGCCAGCAGCTCCTACCCCGGCGGAAGATTCTCCTACAATGAGCAGTTCTTC | CASSSYPGGRFSYNEQFF
few | TRBJ1-2 | . | TRBV9 | TGTGCCAGCAGCGTAGGGGGCGACTATGGCTACACCTTC | CASSVGGDYGYTF
. | TRBJ1-6 | . | TRBV4-1 | TGCGCCAGCAGCGCGGGACGGGTGAGCTCCTATAATTCACCCCTCCACTTT | CASSAGRVSSYNSPLHF
. | TRBJ2-2 | TRBD2 | TRBV4-2 | TGTGCCAGCAGCCTTCGGACTAGCGGGGGGGCGGGCACCGGGGAGCTGTTTTTT | CASSLRTSGGAGTGELFF
. | TRBJ1-1 | TRBD1 | TRBV6-4 | TGTGCCAGCAGACCCTCAGGGGGAAGCACTGAAGCTTTCTTT | CASRPSGGSTEAFF
few | TRBJ1-2 | TRBD1 | TRBV7-9 | TGTGCCAGCAGCTTGGGGGGGACAGGGGAGGACTATGGCTACACCTTC | CASSLGGTGEDYGYTF
few | TRBJ2-3 | TRBD2 | TRBV5-4 | TGTGCCAGCAGCCCGGGGGGAAGCACAGATACGCAGTATTTT | CASSPGGSTDTQYF
. | TRBJ1-1 | . | TRBV6-1 | TGTGCCAGCGGCCGGGAAAGGGACACTGAAGCTTTCTTT | CASGRERDTEAFF
. | TRBJ2-2 | . | TRBV7-6 | TGTGCCAGCAGCTTAGGGGGCCAGTGGGAGCTGTTTTTT | CASSLGGQWELFF
. | TRBJ2-5 | TRBD2 | TRBV10-3 | TGTGCCATCACTGCGACTAGCGGGGGGGAGACCCAGTACTTC | CAITATSGGETQYF
. | TRBJ1-1 | . | TRBV7-2 | TGTGCCAGCAGCCAGAGAGGGAGGGGGTCAGGGACTGAAGCTTTCTTT | CASSQRGRGSGTEAFF
. | TRBJ1-2 | . | TRBV4-2 | TGTGCCAGCAGCCAAGTCTTAAGAAGCAGGCCTAACTATGGCTACACCTTC | CASSQVLRSRPNYGYTF
. | TRBJ1-2 | . | TRBV6-1 | TGTGCCAGCAGTGAAATAGCCGGGGGGAACTATGGCTACACCTTC | CASSEIAGGNYGYTF